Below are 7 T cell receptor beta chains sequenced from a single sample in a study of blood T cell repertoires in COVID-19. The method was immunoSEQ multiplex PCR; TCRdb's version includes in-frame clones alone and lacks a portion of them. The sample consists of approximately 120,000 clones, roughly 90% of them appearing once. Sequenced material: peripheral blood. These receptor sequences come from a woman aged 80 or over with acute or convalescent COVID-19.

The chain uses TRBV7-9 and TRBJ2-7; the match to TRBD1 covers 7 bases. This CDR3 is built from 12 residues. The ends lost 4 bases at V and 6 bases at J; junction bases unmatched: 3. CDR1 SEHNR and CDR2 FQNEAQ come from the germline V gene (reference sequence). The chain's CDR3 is CASSYRGSEQYF. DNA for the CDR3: TGTGCCAGCAGCTACAGGGGCAGCGAGCAGTACTTC.

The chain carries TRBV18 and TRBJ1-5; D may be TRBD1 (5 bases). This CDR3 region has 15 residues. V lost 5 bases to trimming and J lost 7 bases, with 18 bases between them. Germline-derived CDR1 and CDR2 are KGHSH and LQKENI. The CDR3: CASSSRQAGNQPQHF. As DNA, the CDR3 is TGTGCCAGCTCATCACGTCAAGCAGGGAACCAGCCCCAGCATTTT.

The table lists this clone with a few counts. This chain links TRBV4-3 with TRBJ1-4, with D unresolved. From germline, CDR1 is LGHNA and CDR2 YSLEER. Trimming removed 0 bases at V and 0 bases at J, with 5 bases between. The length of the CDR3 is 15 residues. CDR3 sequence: CASSQEIATNEKLFF. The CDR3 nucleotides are TGCGCCAGCAGCCAAGAAATCGCAACTAATGAAAAACTGTTTTTT.

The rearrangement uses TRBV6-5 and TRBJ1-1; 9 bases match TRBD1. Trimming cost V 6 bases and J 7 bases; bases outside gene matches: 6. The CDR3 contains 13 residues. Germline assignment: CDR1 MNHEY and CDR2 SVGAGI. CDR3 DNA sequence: TGTGCCAGCAGATCACAGGGGGCGGGTGAAGCTTTCTTT. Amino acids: CASRSQGAGEAFF.

The CDR3 region has the DNA TGTGCTAGTGCCTCCCTTTCTGGAAACACCATATATTTT. Amino acid sequence: CASASLSGNTIYF. This chain joins TRBV12-5 and TRBJ1-3; no reliable D call. Trimming removed 7 bases from V and 1 base from J, with 8 bases in between. The CDR3 contains 13 residues. Germline V gives CDR1 LGHNT, CDR2 FRNRAP.

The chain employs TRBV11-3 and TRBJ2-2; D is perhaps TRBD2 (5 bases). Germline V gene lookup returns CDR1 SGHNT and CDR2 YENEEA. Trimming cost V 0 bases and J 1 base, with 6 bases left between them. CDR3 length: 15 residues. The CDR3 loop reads CASSLEGRNTGELFF. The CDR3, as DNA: TGTGCCAGCAGCTTAGAGGGGAGGAACACCGGGGAGCTGTTTTTT.

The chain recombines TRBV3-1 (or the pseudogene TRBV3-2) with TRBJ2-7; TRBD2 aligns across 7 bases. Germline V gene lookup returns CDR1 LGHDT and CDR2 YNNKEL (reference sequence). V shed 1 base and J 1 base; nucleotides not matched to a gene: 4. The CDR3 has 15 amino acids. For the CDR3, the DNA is TGTGCCAGCAGCCAAGTGGGGCGGGGGTCCTACGAGCAGTACTTC. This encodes CASSQVGRGSYEQYF.